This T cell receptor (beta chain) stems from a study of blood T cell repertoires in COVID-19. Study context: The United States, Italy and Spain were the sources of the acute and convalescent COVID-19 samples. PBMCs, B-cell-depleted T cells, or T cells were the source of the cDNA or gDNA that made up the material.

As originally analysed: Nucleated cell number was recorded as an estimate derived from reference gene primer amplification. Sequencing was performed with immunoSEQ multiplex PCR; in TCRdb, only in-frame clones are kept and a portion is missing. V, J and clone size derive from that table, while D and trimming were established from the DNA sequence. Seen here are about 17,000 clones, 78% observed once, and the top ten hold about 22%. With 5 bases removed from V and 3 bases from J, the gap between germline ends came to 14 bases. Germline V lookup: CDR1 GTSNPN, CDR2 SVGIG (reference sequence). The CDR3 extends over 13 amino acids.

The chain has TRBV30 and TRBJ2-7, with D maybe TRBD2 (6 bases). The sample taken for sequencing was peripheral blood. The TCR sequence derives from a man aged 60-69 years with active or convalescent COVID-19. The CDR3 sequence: CAWEEGGRYEQYF. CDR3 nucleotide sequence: TGTGCCTGGGAGGAGGGAGGTCGCTACGAGCAGTACTTC.